This TCR beta chain was sequenced in a study of CXCR3-negative and CXCR3-positive naive CD8 T cells. Overall study results and limits: TRB CDR3s of CXCR3-positive naive cells were more hydrophobic than those of CXCR3-negative naive cells. Memory cells diverged, while naive CXCR3-positive and CXCR3-negative cells had similar TRBV-TRBJ usage. After cryopreservation, CXCR3 expression dropped partially; most assays used fresh PBMCs. Memory CD8+ cells showed much lower diversity, while both naive subsets displayed comparably high diversity.

The authors made the TRB cDNA libraries by 5' RACE using UMI labels. TCRdb reprocessed the 5' RACE reads, keeping one entry per CDR3 protein, no DNA. The sample holds more than 100,000 distinct CDR3 sequences. Comments on this clonotype: No antigen is known for it.

Sorts performed in triplicate captured hundreds of thousands of cells each from every CD8+ T cell subset. Germline-derived CDR1 and CDR2 are MNHEY and SVGEGT. This CDR3 has 20 residues. The material sequenced was naive CXCR3+ CD8+ T cells from blood. Subset here: CD45RO-CCR7+CD27+CD95- naive CD8+ T cells expressing CXCR3 (TNR3+). The genes are TRBV6-2 or TRBV6-3 and TRBJ2-6; checking the TCRdb D call of TRBD1 is not possible without DNA. The TCR originated in a human donor in good health. Some clones in this sample may be carry-over from other donors' samples. Here the CDR3 reads CASSYSIAGAVWAGANVLTF.